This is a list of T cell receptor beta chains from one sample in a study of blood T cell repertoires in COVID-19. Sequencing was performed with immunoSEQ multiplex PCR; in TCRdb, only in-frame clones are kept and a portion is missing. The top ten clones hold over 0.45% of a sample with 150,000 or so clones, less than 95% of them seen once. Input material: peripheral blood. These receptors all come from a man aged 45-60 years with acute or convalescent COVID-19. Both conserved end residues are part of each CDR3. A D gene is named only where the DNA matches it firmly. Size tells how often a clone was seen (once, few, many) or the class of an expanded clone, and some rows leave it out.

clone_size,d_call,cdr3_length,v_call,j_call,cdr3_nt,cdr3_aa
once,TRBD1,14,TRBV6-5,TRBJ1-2,TGTGCCAGCAGTTCTAGTACAGGGGGCTATGGCTACACCTTC,CASSSSTGGYGYTF
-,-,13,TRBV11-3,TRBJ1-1,TGTGCCAGCAGCTTGGAGGGAGACACTGAAGCTTTCTTT,CASSLEGDTEAFF
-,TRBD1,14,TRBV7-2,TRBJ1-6,TGTGCCAGCAGCCCAGGACAGGTTAATTCACCCCTCCACTTT,CASSPGQVNSPLHF
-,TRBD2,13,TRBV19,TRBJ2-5,TGTGCCAGTAGTAGCTCGGGGGGGGAGACCCAGTACTTC,CASSSSGGETQYF
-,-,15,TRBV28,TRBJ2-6,TGTGCCAGCATGAGCGGCTCTGAAGGGGCCAACGTCCTGACTTTC,CASMSGSEGANVLTF
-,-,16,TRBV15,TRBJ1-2,TGTGCCACCAGCAGAGAAGGAGGGAACGGTAACTATGGCTACACCTTC,CATSREGGNGNYGYTF
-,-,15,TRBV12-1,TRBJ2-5,TGTGCCAGCAGCTTTGCATTGGGCCCTCAAGAGACCCAGTACTTC,CASSFALGPQETQYF
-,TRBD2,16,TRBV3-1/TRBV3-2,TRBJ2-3,TGTGCCAGCAGCTTATCCGGACTAGCGCCCGCAGATACGCAGTATTTT,CASSLSGLAPADTQYF
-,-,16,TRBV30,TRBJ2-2,TGTGCCTGGAGTAGCAGGGAGGGGGCGAACACCGGGGAGCTGTTTTTT,CAWSSREGANTGELFF
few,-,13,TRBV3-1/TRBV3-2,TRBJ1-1,TGTGCCAGCAGCCAAGAGGGACAAACTGAAGCTTTCTTT,CASSQEGQTEAFF
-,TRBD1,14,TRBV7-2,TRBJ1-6,TGTGCCAGCAGCATCGACAGGGGGATTTCACCCCTCCACTTT,CASSIDRGISPLHF
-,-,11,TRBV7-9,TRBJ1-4,TGTGCCAGCAGTTTGACCGCGGGACTGTTTTTT,CASSLTAGLFF
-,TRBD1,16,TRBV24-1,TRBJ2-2,TGTGCCACCAGTGATTCACAGGGGCCGAACACCGGGGAGCTGTTTTTT,CATSDSQGPNTGELFF
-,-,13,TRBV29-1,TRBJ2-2,TGCAGCGTTGAACTAGGGAACACCGGGGAGCTGTTTTTT,CSVELGNTGELFF
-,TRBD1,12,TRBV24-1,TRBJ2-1,TGTGCCACCAGTGATTGGGACAGGGAGCAGTTCTTC,CATSDWDREQFF
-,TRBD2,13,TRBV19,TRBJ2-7,TGTGCCAGTAGACTAGCGCCGACCTACGAGCAGTACTTC,CASRLAPTYEQYF
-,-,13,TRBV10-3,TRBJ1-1,TGTGCCATCAGTGGGGCGCAGAACACTGAAGCTTTCTTT,CAISGAQNTEAFF
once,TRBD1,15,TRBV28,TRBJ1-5,TGTGCCAGCAGTAAAAGGACAGGGTCTGGTCAGCCCCAGCATTTT,CASSKRTGSGQPQHF
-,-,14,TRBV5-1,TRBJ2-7,TGCGCCAGCAGCTTGTACGCAGGGACCTACGAGCAGTACTTC,CASSLYAGTYEQYF
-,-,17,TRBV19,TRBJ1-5,TGTGCCAGTAGTCCCCCCGGGGGGGTATATAGCAATCAGCCCCAGCATTTT,CASSPPGGVYSNQPQHF
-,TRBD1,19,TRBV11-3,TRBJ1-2,TGTGCCAGCAGCTCGGGGCGTCCCCCGAGGGACAGTTCTAACTATGGCTACACCTTC,CASSSGRPPRDSSNYGYTF
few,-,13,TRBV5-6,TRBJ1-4,TGTGCCAGCAGCTTGGTTCAGAATGAAAAACTGTTTTTT,CASSLVQNEKLFF
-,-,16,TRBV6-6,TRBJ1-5,TGTGCCAGCAGTTACTCGAATGTCAGGGCAGGTCAGCCCCAGCATTTT,CASSYSNVRAGQPQHF
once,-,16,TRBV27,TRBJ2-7,TGTGCCAGCAGTCGGGACACCCGAAGGGGCTCCTACGAGCAGTACTTC,CASSRDTRRGSYEQYF
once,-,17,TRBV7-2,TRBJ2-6,TGTGCCAGCAGCTTAGCGGAAGGAGTCTCTGGGGCCAACGTCCTGACTTTC,CASSLAEGVSGANVLTF
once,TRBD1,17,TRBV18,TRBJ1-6,TGTGCCAGCTCACCTGACAGGGGCTTATCCTATAATTCACCCCTCCACTTT,CASSPDRGLSYNSPLHF
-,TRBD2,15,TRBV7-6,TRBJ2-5,TGTGCCAGCAGCTTAGAAACTAGCGGCCAAGAGACCCAGTACTTC,CASSLETSGQETQYF
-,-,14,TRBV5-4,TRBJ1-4,TGTGCCAGCAGCCTCACCCTCGGGGATGAAAAACTGTTTTTT,CASSLTLGDEKLFF
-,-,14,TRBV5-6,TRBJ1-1,TGTGCCAGCAGACCACAGGGCTTGAACACTGAAGCTTTCTTT,CASRPQGLNTEAFF
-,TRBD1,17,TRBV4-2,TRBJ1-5,TGTGCCAGCAGCCCGGGTATGCACGGGCAGGGGGGTCAGCCCCAGCATTTT,CASSPGMHGQGGQPQHF